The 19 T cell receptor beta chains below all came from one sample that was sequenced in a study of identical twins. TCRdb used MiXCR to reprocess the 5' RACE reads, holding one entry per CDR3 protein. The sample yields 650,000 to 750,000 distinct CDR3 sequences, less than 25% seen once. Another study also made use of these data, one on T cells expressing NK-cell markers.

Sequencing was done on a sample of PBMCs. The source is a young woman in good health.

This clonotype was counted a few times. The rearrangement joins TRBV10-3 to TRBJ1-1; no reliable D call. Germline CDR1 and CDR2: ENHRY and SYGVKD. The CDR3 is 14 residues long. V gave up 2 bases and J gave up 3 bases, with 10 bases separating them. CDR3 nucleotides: TGTGCCATCAGTGAGAGGGTGGTAGACACTGAAGCTTTCTTT. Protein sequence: CAISERVVDTEAFF.

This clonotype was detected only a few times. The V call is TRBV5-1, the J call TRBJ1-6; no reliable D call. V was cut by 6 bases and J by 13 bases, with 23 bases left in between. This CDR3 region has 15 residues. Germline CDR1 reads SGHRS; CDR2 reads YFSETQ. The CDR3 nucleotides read TGCGCCAGCAAAATCGACGGACTAGCTGCTTCGCCCCTCCACTTT. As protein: CASKIDGLAASPLHF. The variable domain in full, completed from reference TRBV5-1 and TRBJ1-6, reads KAGVTQTPRYLIKTRGQQVTLSCSPISGHRSVSWYQQTPGQGLQFLFEYFSETQRNKGNFPGRFSGRQFSNSRSEMNVSTLELGDSALYLCASKIDGLAASPLHFGNGTRLTVT.

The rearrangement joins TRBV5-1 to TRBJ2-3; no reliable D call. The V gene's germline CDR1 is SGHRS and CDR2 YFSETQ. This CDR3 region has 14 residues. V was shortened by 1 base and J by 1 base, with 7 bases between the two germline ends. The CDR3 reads CASSLLVGTDTQYF. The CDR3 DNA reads TGCGCCAGCAGCTTGCTCGTGGGCACAGATACGCAGTATTTT.

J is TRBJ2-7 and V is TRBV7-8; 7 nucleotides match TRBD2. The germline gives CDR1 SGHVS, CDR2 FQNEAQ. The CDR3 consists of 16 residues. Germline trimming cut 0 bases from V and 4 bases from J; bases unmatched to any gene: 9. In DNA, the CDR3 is TGTGCCAGCAGCTTAGCGCCCGCGGGAGTTCAGTACGAGCAGTACTTC. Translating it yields CASSLAPAGVQYEQYF.

The CDR3 nucleotides are TGTGCCAGCAGCCCTCCGGGACAGTTACACATTCAGTACTTC. Its protein is CASSPPGQLHIQYF. The V and J genes are TRBV11-2 and TRBJ2-4; TRBD1 aligns across 7 bases. Looked up from germline, CDR1 is SGHAT and CDR2 is FQNNGV. The ends lost 5 bases at V and 8 bases at J; junction bases unmatched: 9. This CDR3 is built from 14 residues.

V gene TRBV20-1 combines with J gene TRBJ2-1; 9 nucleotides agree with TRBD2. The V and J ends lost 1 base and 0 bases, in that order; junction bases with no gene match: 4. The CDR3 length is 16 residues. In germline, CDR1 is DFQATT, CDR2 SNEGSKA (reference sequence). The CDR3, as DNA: TGCAGTGCTAGAGGTTTTAGCGGGAGCTCCTACAATGAGCAGTTCTTC. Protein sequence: CSARGFSGSSYNEQFF.

CDR3 in amino acids: CTCSSQRDRGQTGANVLTF. As DNA, the CDR3 is TGTACCTGCAGTTCCCAACGGGACAGGGGGCAGACTGGGGCCAACGTCCTGACTTTC. This chain links TRBV12-3 or TRBV12-4 with TRBJ2-6; 12 bases are shared with TRBD1. The CDR3 sequence is 19 residues long.

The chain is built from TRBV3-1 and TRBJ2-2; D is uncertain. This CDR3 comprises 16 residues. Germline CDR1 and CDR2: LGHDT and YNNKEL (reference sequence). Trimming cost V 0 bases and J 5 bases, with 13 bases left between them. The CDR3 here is CASSQDRRAETGELFF. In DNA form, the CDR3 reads TGTGCCAGCAGCCAAGATCGAAGGGCGGAGACCGGGGAGCTGTTTTTT.

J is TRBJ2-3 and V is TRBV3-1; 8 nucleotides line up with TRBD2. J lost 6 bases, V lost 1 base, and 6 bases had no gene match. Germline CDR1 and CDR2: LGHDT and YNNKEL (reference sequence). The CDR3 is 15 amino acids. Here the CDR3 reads CASSQVRGVTDTQYF. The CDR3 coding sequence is TGTGCCAGCAGCCAAGTGCGGGGGGTAACGGATACGCAGTATTTT.

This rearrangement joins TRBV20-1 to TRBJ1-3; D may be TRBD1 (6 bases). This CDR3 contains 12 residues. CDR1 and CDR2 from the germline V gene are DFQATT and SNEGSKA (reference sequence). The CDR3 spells CIIQGFGNTIYF. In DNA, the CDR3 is TGCATTATACAGGGATTCGGAAACACCATATATTTT.

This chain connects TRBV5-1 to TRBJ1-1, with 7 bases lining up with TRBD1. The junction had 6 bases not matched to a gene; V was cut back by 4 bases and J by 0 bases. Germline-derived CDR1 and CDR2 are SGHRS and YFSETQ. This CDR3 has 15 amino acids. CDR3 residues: CASSDDRELNTEAFF. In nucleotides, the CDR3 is TGCGCCAGCAGCGATGACAGGGAACTGAACACTGAAGCTTTCTTT.

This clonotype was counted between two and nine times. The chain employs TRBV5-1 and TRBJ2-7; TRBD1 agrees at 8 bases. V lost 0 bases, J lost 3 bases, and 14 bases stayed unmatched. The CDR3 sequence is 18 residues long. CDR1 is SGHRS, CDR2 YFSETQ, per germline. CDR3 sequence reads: CASSLDGPRDRRIYEQYF. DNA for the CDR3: TGCGCCAGCAGCTTGGACGGTCCCCGGGACAGGCGGATCTACGAGCAGTACTTC. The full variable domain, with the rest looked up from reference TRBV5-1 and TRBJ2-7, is KAGVTQTPRYLIKTRGQQVTLSCSPISGHRSVSWYQQTPGQGLQFLFEYFSETQRNKGNFPGRFSGRQFSNSRSEMNVSTLELGDSALYLCASSLDGPRDRRIYEQYFGPGTRLTVT.

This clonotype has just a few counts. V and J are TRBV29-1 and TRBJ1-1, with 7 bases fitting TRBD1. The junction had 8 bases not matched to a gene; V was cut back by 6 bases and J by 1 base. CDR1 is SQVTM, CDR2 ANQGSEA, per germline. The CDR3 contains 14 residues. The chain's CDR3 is CSVHPGQRNTEAFF. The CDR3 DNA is TGCAGCGTCCATCCGGGACAGCGGAACACTGAAGCTTTCTTT.

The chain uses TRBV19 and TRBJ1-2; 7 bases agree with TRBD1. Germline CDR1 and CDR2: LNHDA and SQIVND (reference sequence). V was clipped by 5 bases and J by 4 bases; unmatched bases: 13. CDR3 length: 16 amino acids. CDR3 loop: CASSVLWDSGAYGYTF. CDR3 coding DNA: TGTGCCAGTAGTGTTCTATGGGACAGCGGTGCCTATGGCTACACCTTC. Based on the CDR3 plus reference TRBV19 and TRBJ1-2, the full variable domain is DGGITQSPKYLFRKEGQNVTLSCEQNLNHDAMYWYRQDPGQGLRLIYYSQIVNDFQKGDIAEGYSVSREKKESFPLTVTSAQKNPTAFYLCASSVLWDSGAYGYTFGSGTRLTVV.

CDR3 nucleotide sequence: TGCAGTGCTACGCGGGGGGGCCCCTACAATGAGCAGTTCTTC. It specifies CSATRGGPYNEQFF. The chain links TRBV20-1 to TRBJ2-1; 9 nucleotides agree with TRBD2. Losses at the gene ends were 4 bases for V and 2 bases for J; bases not matched to a gene: 3. Germline assignment: CDR1 DFQATT and CDR2 SNEGSKA (reference sequence). The CDR3 contains 14 residues.

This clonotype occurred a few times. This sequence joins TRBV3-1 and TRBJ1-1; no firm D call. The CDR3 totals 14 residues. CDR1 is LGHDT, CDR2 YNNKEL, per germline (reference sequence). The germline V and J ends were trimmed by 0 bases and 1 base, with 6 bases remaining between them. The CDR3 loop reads CASSQEGTNTEAFF. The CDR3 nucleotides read TGTGCCAGCAGCCAAGAAGGCACGAACACTGAAGCTTTCTTT.

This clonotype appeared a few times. The CDR3: CASSPTSFVGLEAFF. In nucleotides, the CDR3 is TGTGCCAGCTCACCTACCTCTTTTGTCGGGCTTGAAGCTTTCTTT. This sequence joins TRBV18 and TRBJ1-1; no definite D call. There are 15 residues in the CDR3. Trimming stripped 3 bases from V and 7 bases from J, with 18 bases between. Germline V gene lookup returns CDR1 KGHSH and CDR2 LQKENI.

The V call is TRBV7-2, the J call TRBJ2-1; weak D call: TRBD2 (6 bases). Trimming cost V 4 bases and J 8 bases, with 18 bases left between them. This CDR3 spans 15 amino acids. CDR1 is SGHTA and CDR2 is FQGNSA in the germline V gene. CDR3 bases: TGTGCCAGCAGCTCACGGACTACCCAGGTTTATGAGCAGTTCTTC. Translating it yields CASSSRTTQVYEQFF.

The chain's CDR3 is CASSRRTSGSFEQYF. The CDR3 DNA sequence: TGTGCCAGCAGCAGGAGAACTAGCGGGAGTTTCGAGCAGTACTTC. The chain employs TRBV7-2 and TRBJ2-7; 11 nucleotides align to TRBD2. Germline trimming cut 5 bases from V and 6 bases from J; bases unmatched to any gene: 9. The germline V gene has CDR1 SGHTA and CDR2 FQGNSA. The CDR3 consists of 15 residues.